This T cell receptor (beta chain) was identified during a study of blood T cell repertoires in COVID-19. Across the whole study: Material from acute and convalescent COVID-19 was sourced from the United States, Italy and Spain.

Produced via immunoSEQ multiplex PCR; TCRdb's table is partial and in-frame only. This table has about 320,000 clones, 85% appearing once. The CDR3 consists of 14 residues. Germline V CDR1 and CDR2: MGHDK, SYGVNS. V was clipped by 7 bases and J by 2 bases, with 14 bases between them. The chain joins TRBV25-1 to TRBJ2-5, with D tentatively TRBD1 (6 bases). The sample comprised PBMCs or T cells enriched from blood (not recorded which). The sequence was collected from a woman aged 25 to 39 who had been exposed to COVID-19. CDR3 residues: CASTWGQGQETQYF. The CDR3 DNA sequence: TGTGCCAGCACCTGGGGGCAGGGACAAGAGACCCAGTACTTC.